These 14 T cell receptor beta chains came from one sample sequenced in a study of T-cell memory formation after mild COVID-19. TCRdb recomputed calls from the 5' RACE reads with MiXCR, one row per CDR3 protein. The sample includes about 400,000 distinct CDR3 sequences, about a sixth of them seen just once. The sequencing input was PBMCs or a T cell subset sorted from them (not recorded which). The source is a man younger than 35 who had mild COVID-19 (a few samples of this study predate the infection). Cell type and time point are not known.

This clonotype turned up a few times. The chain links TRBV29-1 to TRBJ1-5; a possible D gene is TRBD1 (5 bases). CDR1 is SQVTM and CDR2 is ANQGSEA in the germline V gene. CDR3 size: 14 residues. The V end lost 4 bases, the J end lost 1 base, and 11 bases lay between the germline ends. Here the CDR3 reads CSVVVGASNQPQHF. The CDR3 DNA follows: TGCAGCGTTGTAGTAGGGGCGAGCAATCAGCCCCAGCATTTT.

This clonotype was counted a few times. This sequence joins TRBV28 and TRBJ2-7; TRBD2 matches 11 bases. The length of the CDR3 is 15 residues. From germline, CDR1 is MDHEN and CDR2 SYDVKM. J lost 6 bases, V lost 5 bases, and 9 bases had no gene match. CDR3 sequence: CASSRLAGGPGEQYV. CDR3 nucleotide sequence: TGTGCCAGCAGTCGTCTAGCGGGGGGTCCCGGCGAGCAGTACGTC.

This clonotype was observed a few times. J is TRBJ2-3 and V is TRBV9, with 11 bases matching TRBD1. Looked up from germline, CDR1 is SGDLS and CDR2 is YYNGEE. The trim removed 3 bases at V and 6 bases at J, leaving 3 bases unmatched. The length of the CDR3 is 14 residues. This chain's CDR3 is CASSGGQGADTQYF. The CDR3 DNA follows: TGTGCCAGCAGCGGAGGACAGGGGGCGGATACGCAGTATTTT.

The chain's CDR3 is CASSLGPGPETADTQYF. As DNA, the CDR3 is TGTGCCAGCAGCCTGGGGCCGGGCCCTGAGACCGCAGATACGCAGTATTTT. The V and J genes are TRBV4-2 and TRBJ2-3, with TRBD1 as a possible D gene (5 bases). V dropped 4 bases and J dropped 4 bases, with 21 bases sitting between them. Germline V gene sequence: CDR1 LGHNA, CDR2 YNFKEQ. The CDR3 totals 17 residues.

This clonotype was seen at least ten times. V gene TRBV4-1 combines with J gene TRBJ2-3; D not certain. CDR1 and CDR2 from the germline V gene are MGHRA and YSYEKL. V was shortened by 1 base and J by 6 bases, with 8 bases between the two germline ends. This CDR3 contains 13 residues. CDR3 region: CASSQVIEDTQYF. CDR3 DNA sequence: TGCGCCAGCAGCCAAGTTATTGAGGATACGCAGTATTTT.

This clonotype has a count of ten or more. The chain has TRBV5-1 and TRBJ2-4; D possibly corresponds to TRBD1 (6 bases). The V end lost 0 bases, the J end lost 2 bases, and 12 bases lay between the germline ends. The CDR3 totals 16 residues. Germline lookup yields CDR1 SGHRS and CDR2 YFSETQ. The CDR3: CASSLARQATKNIQYF. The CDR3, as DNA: TGCGCCAGCAGCTTGGCCCGACAGGCCACCAAAAACATTCAGTACTTC.

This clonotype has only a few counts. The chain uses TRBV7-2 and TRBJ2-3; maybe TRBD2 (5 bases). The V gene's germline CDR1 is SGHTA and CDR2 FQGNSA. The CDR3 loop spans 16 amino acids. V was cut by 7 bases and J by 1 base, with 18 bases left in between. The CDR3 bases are TGTGCCAGCACCCTAGTCGGAGGTCGGGGCACAGATACGCAGTATTTT. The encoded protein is CASTLVGGRGTDTQYF.

CDR3 sequence (DNA): TGCAGTGCTAGAAGTGGCGGGGGGTTGACCGGGGAGCTGTTTTTT. It codes for CSARSGGGLTGELFF. V is TRBV20-1 and J is TRBJ2-2; 8 nucleotides line up with TRBD2. CDR3 length equals 15 residues. V shed 2 bases and J 5 bases; nucleotides not matched to a gene: 7. From germline, CDR1 is DFQATT and CDR2 SNEGSKA (reference sequence).

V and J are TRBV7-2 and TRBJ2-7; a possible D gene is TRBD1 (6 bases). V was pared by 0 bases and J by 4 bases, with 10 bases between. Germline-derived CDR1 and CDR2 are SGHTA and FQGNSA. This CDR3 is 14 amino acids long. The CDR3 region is CASSLAAGEYEQYV. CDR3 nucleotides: TGTGCCAGCAGCTTAGCGGCAGGGGAATACGAGCAGTACGTC.

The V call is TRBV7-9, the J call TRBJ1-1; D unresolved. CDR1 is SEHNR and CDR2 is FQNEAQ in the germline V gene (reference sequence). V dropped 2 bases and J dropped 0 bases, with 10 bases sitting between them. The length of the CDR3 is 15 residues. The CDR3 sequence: CASSLMRMMNTEAFF. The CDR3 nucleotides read TGTGCCAGCAGCTTAATGCGAATGATGAACACTGAAGCTTTCTTT.

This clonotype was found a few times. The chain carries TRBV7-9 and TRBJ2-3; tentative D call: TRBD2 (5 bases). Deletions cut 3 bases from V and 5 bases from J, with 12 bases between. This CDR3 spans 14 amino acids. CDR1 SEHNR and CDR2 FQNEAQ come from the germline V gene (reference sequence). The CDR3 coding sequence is TGTGCCAGCAGCTTCCGTCAGGACTTAGATACGCAGTATTTT. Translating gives CASSFRQDLDTQYF.

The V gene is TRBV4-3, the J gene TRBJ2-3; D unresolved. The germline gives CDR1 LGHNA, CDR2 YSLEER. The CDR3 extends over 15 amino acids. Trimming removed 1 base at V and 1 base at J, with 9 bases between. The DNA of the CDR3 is TGCGCCAGCAGCCAAGGAGGCAGCCGCACAGATACGCAGTATTTT. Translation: CASSQGGSRTDTQYF.

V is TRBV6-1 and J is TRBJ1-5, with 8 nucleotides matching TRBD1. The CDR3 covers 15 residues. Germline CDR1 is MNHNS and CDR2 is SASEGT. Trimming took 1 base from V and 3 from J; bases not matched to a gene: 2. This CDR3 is CASSEDRGDNQPQHF. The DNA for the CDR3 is TGTGCCAGCAGTGAAGACAGGGGGGACAATCAGCCCCAGCATTTT.

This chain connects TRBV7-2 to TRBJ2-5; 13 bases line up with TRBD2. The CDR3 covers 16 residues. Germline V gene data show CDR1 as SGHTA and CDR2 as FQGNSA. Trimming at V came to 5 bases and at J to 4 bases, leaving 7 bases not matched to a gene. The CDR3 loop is CASSLTSGGATETQYF. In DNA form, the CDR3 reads TGTGCCAGCAGCCTCACTAGCGGGGGGGCGACAGAGACCCAGTACTTC.